These T cell receptor beta chains were read from a single sample in a study of blood T cells in healthy people across ages. Each CDR3 protein is one row after TCRdb ran MiXCR on the 5' RACE reads. The table shows about 1.7 million distinct CDR3 sequences, with roughly 27% occurring only once. Specimen: blood. The source is a woman aged 25 to 39 in good health. Both conserved end residues are part of each CDR3. D genes are given only for firm matches. Size values are once, few and many counts, or a class for expanded clones, and some rows have none.

>TRBV29-1|-|-|TRBJ2-1
TGCAGCATTGAAAGGGTGACAGAGACCTACAATGAGCAGTTCTTC
CSIERVTETYNEQFF
>TRBV27|-|-|TRBJ2-5
TGTGCCAGCAGTCCCTCCGGGACTCTCAAAGAGACCCAGTACTTC
CASSPSGTLKETQYF
>TRBV5-1|many|-|TRBJ2-4
TGCGCCAGCAGCTTGGACACCTCCAAAAACATTCAGTACTTC
CASSLDTSKNIQYF
>TRBV20-1|-|-|TRBJ1-5
TGCAGTGCAAGGGCCCCTGGGAACAATCAGCCCCAGCATTTT
CSARAPGNNQPQHF
>TRBV18|few|-|TRBJ1-6
TGTGCCAGCTCACGGCAGGAGGGGAATTCACCCCTCCACTTT
CASSRQEGNSPLHF
>TRBV12-5|few|-|TRBJ2-1
TGTGCTAGTGGCCCCCCAGACGGTGAGCAGTTCTTC
CASGPPDGEQFF
>TRBV28|-|-|TRBJ2-3
TGTGCCAGCAACACCGGGTCTCTCGGCACAGATACGCAGTATTTT
CASNTGSLGTDTQYF
>TRBV5-1|-|-|TRBJ1-2
TGCGCCAGCAGCTTGGATCCGGGGTATGGCTACACCTTC
CASSLDPGYGYTF
>TRBV6-2/TRBV6-3|few|TRBD1|TRBJ2-7
TGTGCCAGCAGTTCGGGACAGGTGTTACACGAGCAGTACTTC
CASSSGQVLHEQYF
>TRBV12-3/TRBV12-4|-|-|TRBJ2-1
TGTGCCAGCAGTTTTGGGCGGACGCAAGAGACCCAGTTCTTC
CASSFGRTQETQFF
>TRBV5-1|many|-|TRBJ2-4
TGCGCCAGCAGCGCCGGGACAACCGGGGCCAAAAACATTCAGTACTTC
CASSAGTTGAKNIQYF
>TRBV7-9|-|-|TRBJ2-2
TGTGCCAGCGCCAATTATAGCGGAACCGGGGAGCTGTTTTTT
CASANYSGTGELFF
>TRBV5-1|many|-|TRBJ2-7
TGCGCCAGCAGCTTGGCGGGGTTTACCTACGAGCAGTACTTC
CASSLAGFTYEQYF
>TRBV2|-|-|TRBJ2-3
TGTGCCAGCTACCCCCCGGTAGATACGCAGTATTTT
CASYPPVDTQYF
>TRBV5-1|-|TRBD1|TRBJ1-5
TGCGCCAGCAGCTTGACCGGGACAGGGTATCAGCCCCAGCATTTT
CASSLTGTGYQPQHF
>TRBV29-1|few|-|TRBJ2-5
TGCAGCGTTGAAGGGGGAGTTGGCGGAGAGACCCAGTACTTC
CSVEGGVGGETQYF